This paragraph reports one T cell receptor beta chain. The source of the sample is a study of blood T cell repertoires in COVID-19. Background on the study: PBMCs, B-cell-depleted T cells, or T cells provided the cDNA or gDNA that made up the material.

CDR1 and CDR2 from the germline V gene are SNHLY and FYNNEI. Trimming shortened V by 5 bases and J by 1 base, and 8 bases separated the two germline ends. The CDR3 spans 14 residues. Sequencing was performed with immunoSEQ multiplex PCR; in TCRdb, only in-frame clones are kept and a portion is missing. The top ten clones hold approximately 5.9% of a sample with roughly 200,000 clones, just over 85% of them seen once. This TCR was recovered from a man at least 80 years old with acute or convalescent COVID-19. Sequenced: peripheral blood. The chain links TRBV2 to TRBJ2-2; no clear D. The CDR3 DNA reads TGTGCCAGCAGTCTTACGGGGAACACCGGGGAGCTGTTTTTT. It encodes CASSLTGNTGELFF. Complete variable domain (other parts from reference TRBV2 and TRBJ2-2): EPEVTQTPSHQVTQMGQEVILRCVPISNHLYFYWYRQILGQKVEFLVSFYNNEISEKSEIFDDQFSVERPDGSNFTLKIRSTKLEDSAMYFCASSLTGNTGELFFGEGSRLTVL.